These T cell receptor beta chains were read from a single sample in a study of blood T cell repertoires in COVID-19. Using immunoSEQ multiplex PCR, the repertoire was profiled, and TCRdb retains in-frame clones only, with some absent. The sample lists 390,000 or so clones; around nine tenths were seen once. The sample consisted of PBMCs or T cells enriched from blood (not recorded which). The receptors here all came from a woman in her 50s who had recovered from COVID-19. Both conserved end residues are part of each CDR3. The D gene is left open where the match is weak.

cdr3_aa,cdr3_nt,v_call,d_call,j_call
CASSQSAGGSPLHF,TGTGCCAGCAGCCAATCGGCAGGGGGTTCACCCCTCCACTTT,TRBV16,TRBD1,TRBJ1-6
CASSPIPTGQVGSGANVLTF,TGTGCCAGTAGCCCAATACCGACGGGACAGGTCGGCTCTGGGGCCAACGTCCTGACTTTC,TRBV19,TRBD1,TRBJ2-6
CASSLGDNGNTIYF,TGCGCCAGCAGCTTGGGGGACAACGGAAACACCATATATTTT,TRBV5-1,-,TRBJ1-3
CASTQGNQPQHF,TGTGCCAGCACACAGGGCAATCAGCCCCAGCATTTT,TRBV12-3/TRBV12-4,-,TRBJ1-5
CAIREDGLLRGELFF,TGTGCCATCAGGGAGGACGGACTACTTAGGGGGGAGCTGTTTTTT,TRBV10-3,-,TRBJ2-2
CASSEASQGGLVYGYTF,TGTGCCAGCAGTGAAGCAAGTCAGGGTGGGTTAGTCTATGGCTACACCTTC,TRBV6-1,-,TRBJ1-2
CASSQGQRGGPYNEQFF,TGTGCCAGCAGCCAAGGTCAGCGGGGGGGCCCTTACAATGAGCAGTTCTTC,TRBV3-1/TRBV3-2,TRBD2,TRBJ2-1
CAISEKTSVASEQYF,TGTGCCATCAGTGAAAAAACTAGTGTGGCGAGCGAGCAGTACTTC,TRBV10-3,-,TRBJ2-7
CASRIGGNTEAFF,TGTGCCAGCAGGATCGGCGGAAACACTGAAGCTTTCTTT,TRBV6-5,-,TRBJ1-1
CASSLERGANEKLFF,TGTGCCAGCAGCTTAGAACGGGGAGCTAATGAAAAACTGTTTTTT,TRBV7-3,-,TRBJ1-4
CTSSQDCGTPLGPSTNTIYF,TGCACCAGCAGCCAAGATTGTGGGACACCTTTAGGGCCCAGTACGAACACCATATATTTT,TRBV1,-,TRBJ1-3